The subject of this entry is one T cell receptor beta chain. This clone's antigen is unknown. Per-base qualities were not stored, and no clone one base away is much larger. Collaborating institutions collected whole blood in K2EDTA tubes following their own protocols. For TCRbeta analysis, collaborators shipped samples as frozen whole blood, isolated PBMCs, or DNA extracted from either of those sample types. TCRbeta CDR3 regions were amplified from genomic DNA using the immunoSEQ Assay, a bias-controlled multiplex PCR. Processing in the source paper ran as follows. The number of nucleated cells in each sample was estimated by amplification of reference gene primers within the assay. Sequence reads were collapsed and filtered to measure the absolute abundance of every unique TCRbeta CDR3 rearrangement. Productive Simpson clonality was computed per sample as the square root of Simpson's diversity index over productive rearrangements. TCRdb took over this immuneACCESS table, retaining in-frame rearrangements with V and J assigned. Such tables are incomplete; in checked studies, under half of the missing clones stem from an unresolved V gene, and the remainder is unexplained. That table gives V, J and clone size, and the DNA gave D and trimming. The sample includes about 60,000 clones, with 70% to 85% observed a single time. The top ten clones comprise roughly 9.8% of the sample.

The data were obtained in a study of blood T cell repertoires in COVID-19 (dated by TCRdb to the early 2020s). For the study in its entirety: Samples covering the acute and convalescent phases of COVID-19 were provided by collaborators in the United States, Italy and Spain. The prospective study material was composed of cDNA or gDNA derived from T cells, B-cell-depleted T cells, or PBMCs. Nearly every sample came with metadata listing a de-identified subject ID, COVID-19 status, age in years and sex. Where available, HLA class I and class II types were obtained from metadata supplied by the sample provider rather than from assay-based typing. Subjects who had been exposed to COVID-19, were actively infected with it, or had recovered from it provided the deeply sampled blood TCRbeta repertoires that made up the dataset. Samples came from the ongoing ImmuneRACE study (first 160 participants) plus 1,254 subjects from 6 global collaborators. A freely available public database, intended as a resource for researchers studying the immune response to SARS-CoV-2, is where the repertoires were released.

The paper's findings and limits, for the study overall: The quantity of clinical and demographic metadata differed by source and by participant and was supplied without curation.

This TCR derives from a human donor in a cohort sampled during active COVID-19. Sequenced material: peripheral blood.

The sequenced DNA is TGCGCCAGCAGCCAGGAAGGACTAGCGATATCAGACTCTGGGGCCAACGTCCTGACTTTC. It is translated as CASSQEGLAISDSGANVLTF. The chain is made from TRBV4-3 and TRBJ2-6; TRBD2 fits 9 bases in the junction. The CDR3 covers 20 residues, taking in both the cysteine and the phenylalanine. The CDR3 DNA has 60 bases and is translated from base 1. Via the germline V gene, CDR1 is LGHNA and CDR2 YSLEER. Here V drops 3 bases and J drops 0 bases, and the junction holds 12 bases not matched to any gene.